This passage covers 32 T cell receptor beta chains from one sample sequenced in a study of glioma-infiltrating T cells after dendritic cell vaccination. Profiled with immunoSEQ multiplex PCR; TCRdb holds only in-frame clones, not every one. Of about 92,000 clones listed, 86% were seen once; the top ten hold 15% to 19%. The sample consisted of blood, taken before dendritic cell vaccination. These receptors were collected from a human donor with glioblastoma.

In DNA form, the CDR3 reads TGTGCCAGCTCACGCCGGTCGGATGAAAAACTGTTTTTT. It translates to CASSRRSDEKLFF. The rearrangement joins TRBV18 to TRBJ1-4; unclear D gene. Trimming removed 4 bases from V and 6 bases from J, with 9 bases in between. The CDR3 spans 13 residues. Germline V gene data show CDR1 as KGHSH and CDR2 as LQKENI.

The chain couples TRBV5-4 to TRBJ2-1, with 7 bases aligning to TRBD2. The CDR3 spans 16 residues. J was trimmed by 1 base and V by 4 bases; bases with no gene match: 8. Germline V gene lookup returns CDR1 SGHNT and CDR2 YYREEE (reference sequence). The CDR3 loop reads CASSGGTGRSYNEQFF. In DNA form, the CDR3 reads TGTGCCAGCAGCGGAGGGACCGGGAGGTCCTACAATGAGCAGTTCTTC.

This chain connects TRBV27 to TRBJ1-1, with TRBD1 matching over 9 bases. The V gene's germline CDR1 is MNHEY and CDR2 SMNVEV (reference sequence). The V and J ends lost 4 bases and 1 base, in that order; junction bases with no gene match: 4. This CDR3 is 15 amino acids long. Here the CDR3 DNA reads TGTGCCAGCAGTTATGGGACAGGGAAGAACACTGAAGCTTTCTTT. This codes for CASSYGTGKNTEAFF.

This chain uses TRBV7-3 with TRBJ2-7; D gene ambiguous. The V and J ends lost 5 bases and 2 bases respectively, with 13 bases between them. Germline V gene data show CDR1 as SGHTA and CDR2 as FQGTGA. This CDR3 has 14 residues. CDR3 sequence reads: CASSAYLHPYEQYF. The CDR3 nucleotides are TGTGCCAGCAGCGCCTACTTGCACCCCTACGAGCAGTACTTC.

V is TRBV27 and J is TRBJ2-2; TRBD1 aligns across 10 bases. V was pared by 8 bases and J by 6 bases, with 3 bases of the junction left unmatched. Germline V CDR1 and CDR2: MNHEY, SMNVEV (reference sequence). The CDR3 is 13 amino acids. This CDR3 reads CASADRGPGELFF. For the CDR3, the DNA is TGTGCCAGCGCAGACAGGGGGCCCGGGGAGCTGTTTTTT.

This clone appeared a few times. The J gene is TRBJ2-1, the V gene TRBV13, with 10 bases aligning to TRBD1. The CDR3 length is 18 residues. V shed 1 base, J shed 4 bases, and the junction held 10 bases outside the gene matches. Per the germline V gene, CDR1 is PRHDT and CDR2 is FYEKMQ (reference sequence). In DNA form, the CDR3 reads TGTGCCAGCAGCTTAGTCGGCTTGAGGGACAGGGGTTACAATGAGCAGTTCTTC. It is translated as CASSLVGLRDRGYNEQFF.

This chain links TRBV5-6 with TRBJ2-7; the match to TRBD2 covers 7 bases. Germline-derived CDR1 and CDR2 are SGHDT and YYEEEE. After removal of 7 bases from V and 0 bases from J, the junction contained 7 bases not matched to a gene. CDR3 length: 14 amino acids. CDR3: CASAPGTTSYEQYF. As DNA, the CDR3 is TGTGCCAGCGCCCCCGGGACTACCTCCTACGAGCAGTACTTC.

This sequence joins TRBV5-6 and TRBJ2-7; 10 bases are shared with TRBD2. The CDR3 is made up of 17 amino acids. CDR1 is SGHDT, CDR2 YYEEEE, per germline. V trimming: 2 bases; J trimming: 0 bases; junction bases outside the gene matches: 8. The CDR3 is CASSLFLAGAISYEQYF. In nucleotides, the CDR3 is TGTGCCAGCAGCTTATTTCTAGCGGGAGCCATCTCCTACGAGCAGTACTTC.

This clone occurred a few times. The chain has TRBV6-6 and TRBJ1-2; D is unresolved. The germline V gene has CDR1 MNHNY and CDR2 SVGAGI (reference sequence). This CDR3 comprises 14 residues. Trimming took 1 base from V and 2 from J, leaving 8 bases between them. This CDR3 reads CASSYWTTNYGYTF. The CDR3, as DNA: TGTGCCAGCAGTTACTGGACTACCAACTATGGCTACACCTTC.

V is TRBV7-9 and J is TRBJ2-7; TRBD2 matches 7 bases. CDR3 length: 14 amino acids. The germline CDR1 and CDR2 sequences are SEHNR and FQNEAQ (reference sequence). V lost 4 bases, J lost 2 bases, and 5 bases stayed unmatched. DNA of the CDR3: TGTGCCAGCAGCTCAGGGAGGGGTCCCTACGAGCAGTACTTC. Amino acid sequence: CASSSGRGPYEQYF.

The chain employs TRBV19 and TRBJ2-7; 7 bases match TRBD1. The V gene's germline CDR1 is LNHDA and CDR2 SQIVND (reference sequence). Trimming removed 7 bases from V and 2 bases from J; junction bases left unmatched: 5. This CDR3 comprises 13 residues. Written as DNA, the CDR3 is TGTGCCAGTACCATGACAGGGACCTACGAGCAGTACTTC. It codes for CASTMTGTYEQYF.

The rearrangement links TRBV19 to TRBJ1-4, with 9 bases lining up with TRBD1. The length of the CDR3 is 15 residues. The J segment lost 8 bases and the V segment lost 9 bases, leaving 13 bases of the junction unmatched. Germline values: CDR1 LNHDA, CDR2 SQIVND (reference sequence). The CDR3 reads CASGTWTGAGEKLFF. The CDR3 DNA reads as TGTGCCAGCGGGACCTGGACAGGGGCCGGGGAAAAACTGTTTTTT.

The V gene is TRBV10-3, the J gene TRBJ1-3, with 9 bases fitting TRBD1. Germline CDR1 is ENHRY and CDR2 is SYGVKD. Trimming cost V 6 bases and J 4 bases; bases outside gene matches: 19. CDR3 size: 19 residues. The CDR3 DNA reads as TGTGCCATCAGGAGAACAGTGGGGACAGGGAAGATGGGAGGAAACACCATATATTTT. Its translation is CAIRRTVGTGKMGGNTIYF.

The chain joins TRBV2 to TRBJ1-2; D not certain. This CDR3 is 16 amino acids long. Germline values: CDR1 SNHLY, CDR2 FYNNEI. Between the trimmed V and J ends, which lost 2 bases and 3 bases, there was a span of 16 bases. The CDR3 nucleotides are TGTGCCAGCAGTGAAAAACAGCCTAATGCCTACTATGGCTACACCTTC. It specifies CASSEKQPNAYYGYTF.

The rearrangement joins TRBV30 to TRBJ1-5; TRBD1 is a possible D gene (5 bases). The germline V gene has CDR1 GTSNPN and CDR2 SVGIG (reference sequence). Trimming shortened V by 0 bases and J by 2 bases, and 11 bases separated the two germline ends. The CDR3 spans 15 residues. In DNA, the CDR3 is TGTGCCTGGAGTGTGAAGGGGAATGGCAATCAGCCCCAGCATTTT. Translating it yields CAWSVKGNGNQPQHF.

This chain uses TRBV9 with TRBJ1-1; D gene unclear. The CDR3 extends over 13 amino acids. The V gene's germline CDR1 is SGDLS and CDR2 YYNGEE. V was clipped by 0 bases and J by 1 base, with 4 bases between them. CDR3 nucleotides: TGTGCCAGCAGCGTAGCAGAGAACACTGAAGCTTTCTTT. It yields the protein CASSVAENTEAFF.

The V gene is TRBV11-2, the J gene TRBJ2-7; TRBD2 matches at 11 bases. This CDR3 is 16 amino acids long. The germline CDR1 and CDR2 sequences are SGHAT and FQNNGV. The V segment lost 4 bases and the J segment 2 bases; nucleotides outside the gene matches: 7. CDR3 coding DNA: TGTGCCAGCAGCTACGCTAGCGGGAGGATCCCCTACGAGCAGTACTTC. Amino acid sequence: CASSYASGRIPYEQYF.

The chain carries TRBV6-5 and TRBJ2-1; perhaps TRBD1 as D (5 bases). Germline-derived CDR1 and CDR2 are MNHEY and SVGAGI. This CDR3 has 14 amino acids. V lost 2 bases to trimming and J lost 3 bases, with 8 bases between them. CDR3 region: CASSYPGNYNEQFF. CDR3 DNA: TGTGCCAGCAGTTACCCAGGGAACTACAATGAGCAGTTCTTC.

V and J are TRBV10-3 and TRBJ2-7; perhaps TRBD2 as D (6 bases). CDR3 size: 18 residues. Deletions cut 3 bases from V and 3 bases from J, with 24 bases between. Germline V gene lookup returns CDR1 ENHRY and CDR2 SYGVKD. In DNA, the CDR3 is TGTGCCATCAGTGACTCTCCGCCCGGGGTGGGGGGAAGCTACGAGCAGTACTTC. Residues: CAISDSPPGVGGSYEQYF.

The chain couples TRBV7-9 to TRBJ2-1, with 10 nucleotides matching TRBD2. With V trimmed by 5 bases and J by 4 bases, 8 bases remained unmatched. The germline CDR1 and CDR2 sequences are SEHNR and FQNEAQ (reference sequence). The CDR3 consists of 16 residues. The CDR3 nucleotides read TGTGCCAGCAGCCCCCGAACTAGCGGGGAGTACAATGAGCAGTTCTTC. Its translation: CASSPRTSGEYNEQFF.

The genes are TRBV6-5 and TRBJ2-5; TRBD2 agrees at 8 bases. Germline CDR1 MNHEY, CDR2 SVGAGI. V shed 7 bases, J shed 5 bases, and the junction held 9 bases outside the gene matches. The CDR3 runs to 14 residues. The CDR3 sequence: CASKAGTSIETQYF. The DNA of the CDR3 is TGTGCCAGCAAGGCCGGGACTAGTATCGAGACCCAGTACTTC.

The CDR3 region is CSVGSGVTGYTF. The CDR3 region has the DNA TGCAGCGTGGGTTCCGGGGTTACTGGCTACACCTTC. The V call is TRBV29-1, the J call TRBJ1-2, with unresolved D. The CDR3 runs to 12 residues. The V and J ends lost 6 bases and 7 bases respectively, with 15 bases between them. The V gene's germline CDR1 is SQVTM and CDR2 ANQGSEA.

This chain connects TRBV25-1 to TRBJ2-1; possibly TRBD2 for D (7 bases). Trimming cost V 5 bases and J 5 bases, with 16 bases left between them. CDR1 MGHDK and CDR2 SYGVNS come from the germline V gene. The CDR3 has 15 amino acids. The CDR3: CASSLRGGEHNEQFF. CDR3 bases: TGTGCCAGCAGTCTGAGGGGGGGGGAACACAATGAGCAGTTCTTC. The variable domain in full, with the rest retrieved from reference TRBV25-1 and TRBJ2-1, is EADIYQTPRYLVIGTGKKITLECSQTMGHDKMYWYQQDPGMELHLIHYSYGVNSTEKGDLSSESTVSRIRTEHFPLTLESARPSHTSQYLCASSLRGGEHNEQFFGPGTRLTVL.

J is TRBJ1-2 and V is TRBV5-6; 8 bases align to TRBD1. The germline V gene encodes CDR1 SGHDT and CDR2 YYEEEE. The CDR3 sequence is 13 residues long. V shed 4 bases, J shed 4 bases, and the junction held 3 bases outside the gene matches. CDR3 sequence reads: CASSRTGPYGYTF. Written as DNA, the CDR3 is TGTGCCAGCAGCCGGACAGGGCCCTATGGCTACACCTTC. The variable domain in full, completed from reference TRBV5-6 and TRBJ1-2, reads DAGVTQSPTHLIKTRGQQVTLRCSPKSGHDTVSWYQQALGQGPQFIFQYYEEEERQRGNFPDRFSGHQFPNYSSELNVNALLLGDSALYLCASSRTGPYGYTFGSGTRLTVV.

Here the CDR3 reads CASSVTTRGELFF. CDR3 bases: TGTGCCAGCAGCGTAACGACTCGCGGGGAGCTGTTTTTT. The chain has TRBV9 and TRBJ2-2; D call uncertain. Germline lookup yields CDR1 SGDLS and CDR2 YYNGEE. The V and J ends lost 1 base and 7 bases respectively, with 8 bases between them. There are 13 residues in the CDR3.

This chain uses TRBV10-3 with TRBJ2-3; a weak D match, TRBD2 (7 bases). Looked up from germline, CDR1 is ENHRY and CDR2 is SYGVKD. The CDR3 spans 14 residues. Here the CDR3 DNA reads TGTGCAGGGGGAGGGCCCAGTGGCACAGATACGCAGTATTTT. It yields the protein CAGGGPSGTDTQYF.

This chain's CDR3 is CASSPLLRAAYGYTF. The CDR3 DNA sequence: TGTGCCAGCAGCCCCCTCCTGCGGGCCGCCTACGGCTACACCTTC. This rearrangement joins TRBV9 to TRBJ1-2; D uncertain. Germline V gives CDR1 SGDLS, CDR2 YYNGEE. CDR3 length: 15 residues. V was cut by 4 bases and J by 8 bases, with 21 bases left in between.

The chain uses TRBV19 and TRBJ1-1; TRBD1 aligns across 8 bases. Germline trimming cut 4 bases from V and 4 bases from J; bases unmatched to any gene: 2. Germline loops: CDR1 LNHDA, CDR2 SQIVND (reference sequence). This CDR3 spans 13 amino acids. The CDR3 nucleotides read TGTGCCAGTAGTACTACAGGGGGCACTGAAGCTTTCTTT. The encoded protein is CASSTTGGTEAFF.

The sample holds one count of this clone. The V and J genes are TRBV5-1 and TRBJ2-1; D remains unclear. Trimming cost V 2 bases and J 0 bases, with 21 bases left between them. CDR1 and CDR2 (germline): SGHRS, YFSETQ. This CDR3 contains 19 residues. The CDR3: CASSFRVSDSLSSYNEQFF. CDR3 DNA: TGCGCCAGCAGCTTTCGAGTATCTGACTCCCTAAGCTCCTACAATGAGCAGTTCTTC.

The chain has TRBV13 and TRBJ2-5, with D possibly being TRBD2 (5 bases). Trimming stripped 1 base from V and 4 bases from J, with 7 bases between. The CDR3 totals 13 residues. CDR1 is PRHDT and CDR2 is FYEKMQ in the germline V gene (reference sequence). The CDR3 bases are TGTGCCAGCAGCTTAGAAGGGAGAGAGACCCAGTACTTC. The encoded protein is CASSLEGRETQYF.

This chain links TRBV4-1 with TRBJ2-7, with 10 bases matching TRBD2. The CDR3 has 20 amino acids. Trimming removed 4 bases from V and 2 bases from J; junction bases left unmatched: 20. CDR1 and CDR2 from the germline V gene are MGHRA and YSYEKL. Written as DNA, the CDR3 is TGCGCCAGCAGCCCGCTCACTCTTCTAGCGGGAGTAAGTAAAGCCTACGAGCAGTACTTC. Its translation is CASSPLTLLAGVSKAYEQYF.

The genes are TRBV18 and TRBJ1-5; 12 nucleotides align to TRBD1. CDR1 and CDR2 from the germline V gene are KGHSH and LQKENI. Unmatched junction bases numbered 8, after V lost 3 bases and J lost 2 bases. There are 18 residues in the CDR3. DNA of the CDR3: TGTGCCAGCTCACCTTACGGGACAGGGGGCAATGGCAATCAGCCCCAGCATTTT. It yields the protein CASSPYGTGGNGNQPQHF. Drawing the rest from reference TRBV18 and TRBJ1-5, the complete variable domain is NAGVMQNPRHLVRRRGQEARLRCSPMKGHSHVYWYRQLPEEGLKFMVYLQKENIIDESGMPKERFSAEFPKEGPSILRIQQVVRGDSAAYFCASSPYGTGGNGNQPQHFGDGTRLSIL.